This TCR beta chain is drawn from a study of shared clonotypes between healthy human individuals. There are 15 residues in the CDR3. Trimming cost V 0 bases and J 4 bases, with 12 bases left between them. Germline lookup yields CDR1 SGHTA and CDR2 FQGNSA. Details on this clone: Its antigen is not known.

Under the authors' procedure: ImmunoSEQ supplied junction-only sequences lacking quality scores, so filtering was different. Some clones are missing from TCRdb's copy, which holds only in-frame ones; the method was immunoSEQ multiplex PCR. That table is the source of V, J and clone size, and D and trimming were worked out from the DNA. The sample holds some 900,000 clones; approximately 80% are singletons and the top ten take about 1.5%. Points from the study as a whole: Of the naive CD4 clonotypes, 4% to 5% were shared across a few donors. It was the non-shared clonotypes that had lower generation probabilities than clonotypes shared by all four donors.

This chain uses TRBV7-2 with TRBJ1-1; tentatively, D is TRBD1 (5 bases). The sequence was collected from a man between 18 and 35 years old in good health. The sequenced sample was memory CD4+ T cells sorted from blood. Subset here: CD45RA-negative fraction. This CDR3 reads CASSLAEAGITEAFF. The CDR3 DNA reads as TGTGCCAGCAGCTTAGCGGAGGCAGGGATCACTGAAGCTTTCTTT.